This T cell receptor beta chain was captured by sequencing in a study of T cells expressing NK-cell markers. The wider study: The TCR beta repertoires were obtained from sorted CD3+CD56+NKG2C+, CD3+CD56+NKG2C- and CD3+CD56-NKG2C+ T cells.

TCRdb reprocessed the 5' RACE reads, with one entry per CDR3 protein and no DNA. The sample totals 250,000 to 300,000 distinct CDR3 sequences. This CDR3 has 15 amino acids. CDR1 and CDR2 (germline): DFQATT, SNEGSKA (reference sequence). General observations from the study: For a handful of donors, these clonotypes were likewise the leading ones in the CD3+CD56-NKG2C+ fraction.

Concerning this clonotype: What it binds is not known.

The chain couples TRBV20-1 to TRBJ1-2. Specimen: blood T cells: a sorted CD56 or NKG2C T cell subset, CD4+ or CD8+ T cells, or bulk PBMC T cells (not recorded which). This receptor was obtained from a man younger than 30 in good health. CDR3 sequence reads: CSARLPGPEGGGYTF.